These T cell receptor beta chains were read from a single sample in a study of Ad26.COV2.S vaccination and SARS-CoV-2 variants. The method was immunoSEQ multiplex PCR; TCRdb's version includes in-frame clones alone and lacks a portion of them. The sample consists of around 300,000 clones, about 88% of them appearing once. The sequences come from peripheral blood, collected in a trial of Ad26.COV2.S vaccine versus placebo. The source is a person aged 18-60 years who received the Ad26.COV2.S COVID-19 vaccine or a placebo. The CDR3 runs from the conserved cysteine through the conserved F or W. Fields, in order: V gene, D gene, J gene, clone size, CDR3 DNA, CDR3 protein. A D gene is named only where the DNA matches it firmly. The size of a clone is reported for some rows only, either as once, few or many, or as a class for expanded clones.

v_call: TRBV6-1
d_call: -
j_call: TRBJ2-2
clone_size: -
cdr3_nt: TGTGCCAGCAGTGACCAGACTCTGAACACCGGGGAGCTGTTTTTT
cdr3_aa: CASSDQTLNTGELFF

v_call: TRBV9
d_call: -
j_call: TRBJ1-6
clone_size: -
cdr3_nt: TGTGCCAGCAGCGTAGACCCTAAGGGTTCACCCCTCCACTTT
cdr3_aa: CASSVDPKGSPLHF

v_call: TRBV7-2
d_call: -
j_call: TRBJ1-1
clone_size: once
cdr3_nt: TGTGCCAGCAGCTTGCAACCAGGGAACACTGAAGCTTTCTTT
cdr3_aa: CASSLQPGNTEAFF

v_call: TRBV5-6
d_call: TRBD1
j_call: TRBJ2-2
clone_size: -
cdr3_nt: TGTGCCAGCAGCTACTTGGACAGGGGGTACACCGGGGAGCTGTTTTTT
cdr3_aa: CASSYLDRGYTGELFF

v_call: TRBV21-1
d_call: -
j_call: TRBJ1-3
clone_size: -
cdr3_nt: TGTGCCAGCAGCAAATGGGGACAGGCCTCCTCTGGAAACACCATATATTTT
cdr3_aa: CASSKWGQASSGNTIYF

v_call: TRBV7-2
d_call: -
j_call: TRBJ2-1
clone_size: -
cdr3_nt: TGTGCCAGCAGCTTAGTCGGGATCCCCCCATCGTACAATGAGCAGTTCTTC
cdr3_aa: CASSLVGIPPSYNEQFF

v_call: TRBV6-1
d_call: -
j_call: TRBJ1-5
clone_size: -
cdr3_nt: TGTGCCAGCAGTGAACTCGGGCAGGGTTCAGGGGCCCAGCATTTT
cdr3_aa: CASSELGQGSGAQHF

v_call: TRBV7-4
d_call: -
j_call: TRBJ1-3
clone_size: -
cdr3_nt: TGTGCCAGCAGCTTCCACAGGGTTGTCGCTGGAAACACCATATATTTT
cdr3_aa: CASSFHRVVAGNTIYF

v_call: TRBV6-4
d_call: TRBD1
j_call: TRBJ1-1
clone_size: -
cdr3_nt: TGTGCCAGCAGTGACTCTAGGGGGCAAGGTGAAGCTTTCTTT
cdr3_aa: CASSDSRGQGEAFF

v_call: TRBV4-3
d_call: -
j_call: TRBJ2-1
clone_size: -
cdr3_nt: TGCGCCAGCAGCCAAGGACGGGGCTACAATGAGCAGTTCTTC
cdr3_aa: CASSQGRGYNEQFF

v_call: TRBV7-2
d_call: -
j_call: TRBJ2-7
clone_size: -
cdr3_nt: TGTGCCAGCAGCTTAGCGATGATAACTAACGGTGCGGAGCAGTACTTC
cdr3_aa: CASSLAMITNGAEQYF

v_call: TRBV6-6
d_call: -
j_call: TRBJ1-5
clone_size: -
cdr3_nt: TGTGCCAGCATTGGGCAGGGAAACAATCAGCCCCAGCATTTT
cdr3_aa: CASIGQGNNQPQHF

v_call: TRBV6-5
d_call: -
j_call: TRBJ2-7
clone_size: few
cdr3_nt: TGTGCCACCACCGACTGGACAGTAGTCAGAGAGCAGTACTTC
cdr3_aa: CATTDWTVVREQYF

v_call: TRBV4-2
d_call: TRBD2
j_call: TRBJ2-3
clone_size: -
cdr3_nt: TGTGCCAGCAGCCAAGAAAGCTTAGCGGGGGTAAATACGCAGTATTTT
cdr3_aa: CASSQESLAGVNTQYF

v_call: TRBV7-9
d_call: TRBD1
j_call: TRBJ2-1
clone_size: -
cdr3_nt: TGTGCCAGCAGGAAAACCCCGGACAGGGGAAGGGAGAAGCAGTTCTTC
cdr3_aa: CASRKTPDRGREKQFF

v_call: TRBV12-3/TRBV12-4
d_call: -
j_call: TRBJ2-1
clone_size: -
cdr3_nt: TGTGCCAGCCGGATCTCCCCTTACAATGAGCAGTTCTTC
cdr3_aa: CASRISPYNEQFF

v_call: TRBV19
d_call: -
j_call: TRBJ2-2
clone_size: -
cdr3_nt: TGTGCCAGTAGTATAGTTATGGGCACCGGGGAGCTGTTTTTT
cdr3_aa: CASSIVMGTGELFF

v_call: TRBV6-5
d_call: TRBD2
j_call: TRBJ2-7
clone_size: few
cdr3_nt: TGTGCCAGCAGCGGACGGGGAGCGGGGTCCTACGAGCAGTACTTC
cdr3_aa: CASSGRGAGSYEQYF

v_call: TRBV7-9
d_call: -
j_call: TRBJ1-1
clone_size: -
cdr3_nt: TGTGCCAGCAGCCCCCCGCTGCCGGGGAGGCCTGAAGCTTTCTTT
cdr3_aa: CASSPPLPGRPEAFF

v_call: TRBV11-3
d_call: TRBD2
j_call: TRBJ2-1
clone_size: many
cdr3_nt: TGTGCCAGCAGCTTGGGGGAGGGCCATGAGCAGTTCTTC
cdr3_aa: CASSLGEGHEQFF

v_call: TRBV12-3/TRBV12-4
d_call: TRBD1
j_call: TRBJ1-2
clone_size: once
cdr3_nt: TGTGCCAGCAGTTTGACAGGGGAGGGCTACACCTTC
cdr3_aa: CASSLTGEGYTF

v_call: TRBV3-1/TRBV3-2
d_call: TRBD1
j_call: TRBJ1-5
clone_size: -
cdr3_nt: TGTGCCAGCAGCCAAGCACAGGGGACAAAGCATTTT
cdr3_aa: CASSQAQGTKHF

v_call: TRBV5-1
d_call: -
j_call: TRBJ2-4
clone_size: once
cdr3_nt: TGCGCCAGCAGCCTCGGGACAAATAGGGACATTCAGTACTTC
cdr3_aa: CASSLGTNRDIQYF

v_call: TRBV6-5
d_call: -
j_call: TRBJ2-6
clone_size: -
cdr3_nt: TGTGCCAGCACCCAATCCGGGGCCAACGTCCTGACTTTC
cdr3_aa: CASTQSGANVLTF